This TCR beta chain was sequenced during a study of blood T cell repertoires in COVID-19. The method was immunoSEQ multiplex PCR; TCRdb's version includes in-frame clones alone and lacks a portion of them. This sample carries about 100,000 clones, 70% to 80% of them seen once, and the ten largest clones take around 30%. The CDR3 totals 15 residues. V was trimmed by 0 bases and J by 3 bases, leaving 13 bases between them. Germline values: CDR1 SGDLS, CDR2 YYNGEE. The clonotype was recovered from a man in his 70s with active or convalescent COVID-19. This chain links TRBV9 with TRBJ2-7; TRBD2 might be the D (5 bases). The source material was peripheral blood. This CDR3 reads CASSVGGPGYYEQYF. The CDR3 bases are TGTGCCAGCAGCGTAGGTGGTCCGGGATACTACGAGCAGTACTTC.